This T cell receptor beta chain was captured by sequencing in a study of beta chain features in type 1 diabetes. Sequenced material consisted of expressed TCRB transcripts (all of the isolated RNA was reverse transcribed). Only in-frame clones appear in the TCRdb table, and some are missing; sequencing was by immunoSEQ multiplex PCR. The data contain hundreds of thousands of clones, roughly an eighth of them seen just once; the ten biggest clones take up about 0.01%. On average, the one heparinised blood draw given by each donor was around 110 mL. Sorted populations all had greater than 95% purity. Germline V lookup: CDR1 KGHSH, CDR2 LQKENI. The V segment lost 3 bases and the J segment 4 bases; nucleotides outside the gene matches: 5. This CDR3 is built from 15 residues. Concerning this clone itself: Its antigen is unidentified.

Notes on the study in general: Moderate yet significant TCRB CDR3 shortening was seen in Type 1 diabetes patients in all four CD4+ subsets.

This chain joins TRBV18 and TRBJ2-1; 8 nucleotides match TRBD2. The sequence derives from a young woman with type 1 diabetes. Material for sequencing was naive CD4+ T cells from blood. CDR3 region: CASSPSSGLYNEQFF. For the CDR3, the DNA is TGTGCCAGCTCACCCTCTAGCGGGCTGTACAATGAGCAGTTCTTC.